This is a list of T cell receptor beta chains from one sample in a study of yellow fever vaccine responses in identical twins. TCRdb reanalysed the RT-PCR reads using MiXCR and keeps one entry per CDR3 protein. The sample consists of 20,000 to 25,000 distinct CDR3 sequences, around 74% of them appearing once. The sequences come from T cells from blood (PBMCs), unsorted or a sorted subset (not recorded which), collected before or after yellow fever vaccination (not recorded which). The source of these receptors is a woman aged 18 to 35 who received the yellow fever vaccine. The CDR3 runs from the conserved cysteine through the conserved F or W. The D gene is left open where the match is weak. Size is stated for part of the rows, as once, few or many counts, or as a class when the clone is expanded.

d_call: -; clone_size: -; j_call: TRBJ2-1; v_call: TRBV7-6; cdr3_aa: CASSLADSEYNEQFF; cdr3_nt: TGTGCCAGCAGCTTAGCGGACAGTGAATACAATGAGCAGTTCTTC
d_call: -; clone_size: -; j_call: TRBJ1-1; v_call: TRBV6-5; cdr3_aa: CASSYSGAGEAEAFF; cdr3_nt: TGTGCCAGCAGTTACTCGGGGGCAGGGGAGGCTGAAGCTTTCTTT
d_call: -; clone_size: -; j_call: TRBJ2-3; v_call: TRBV13; cdr3_aa: CASSLKSSAVRTDTQYF; cdr3_nt: TGTGCCAGCAGCTTAAAAAGTAGCGCTGTCCGCACGGATACGCAGTATTTT
d_call: -; clone_size: -; j_call: TRBJ2-5; v_call: TRBV5-5; cdr3_aa: CASSLKDRETQYF; cdr3_nt: TGTGCCAGCAGCTTGAAGGATAGGGAGACCCAGTACTTC
d_call: TRBD2; clone_size: -; j_call: TRBJ2-7; v_call: TRBV5-1; cdr3_aa: CASSPAGGEYEQYF; cdr3_nt: TGCGCCAGCAGCCCAGCGGGAGGGGAATACGAGCAGTACTTC
d_call: -; clone_size: -; j_call: TRBJ2-1; v_call: TRBV7-3; cdr3_aa: CASSLSRDTSYNEQFF; cdr3_nt: TGTGCCAGCAGCTTAAGTAGGGACACATCCTACAATGAGCAGTTCTTC
d_call: -; clone_size: -; j_call: TRBJ2-5; v_call: TRBV11-3; cdr3_aa: CASSLALAETQYF; cdr3_nt: TGTGCCAGCAGCTTAGCCCTAGCGGAGACCCAGTACTTC
d_call: TRBD1; clone_size: few; j_call: TRBJ1-2; v_call: TRBV10-1; cdr3_aa: CASSGDRSQPTYGYTF; cdr3_nt: TGCGCCAGCAGTGGGGACAGGTCTCAACCCACCTATGGCTACACCTTC
d_call: -; clone_size: -; j_call: TRBJ1-5; v_call: TRBV12-3/TRBV12-4; cdr3_aa: CASSPLFGSNQPQHF; cdr3_nt: TGTGCCAGCAGTCCGCTCTTCGGAAGCAATCAGCCCCAGCATTTT
d_call: TRBD1; clone_size: -; j_call: TRBJ1-5; v_call: TRBV27; cdr3_aa: CASSTPRQGSSNQPQHF; cdr3_nt: TGTGCCAGCAGTACCCCCCGACAGGGGTCTAGCAATCAGCCCCAGCATTTT
d_call: -; clone_size: -; j_call: TRBJ1-5; v_call: TRBV25-1; cdr3_aa: CASSPRTRGGNQPQHF; cdr3_nt: TGTGCCAGCAGTCCCCGGACGAGGGGAGGCAATCAGCCCCAGCATTTT
d_call: TRBD2; clone_size: -; j_call: TRBJ2-3; v_call: TRBV28; cdr3_aa: CASNLGTSGRSSTDTQYF; cdr3_nt: TGTGCCAGCAACCTCGGGACTAGCGGGCGATCTAGCACAGATACGCAGTATTTT
d_call: -; clone_size: -; j_call: TRBJ2-6; v_call: TRBV28; cdr3_aa: CASSPHGSGANVLTF; cdr3_nt: TGTGCCAGCAGCCCCCACGGCTCTGGGGCCAACGTCCTGACTTTC
d_call: -; clone_size: -; j_call: TRBJ1-1; v_call: TRBV12-3/TRBV12-4; cdr3_aa: CASSLERNTEAFF; cdr3_nt: TGTGCCAGCAGTTTAGAGAGAAACACTGAAGCTTTCTTT
d_call: TRBD1; clone_size: -; j_call: TRBJ1-1; v_call: TRBV20-1; cdr3_aa: CSARDADRVKNTEAFF; cdr3_nt: TGCAGTGCTAGAGACGCTGACAGGGTGAAGAACACTGAAGCTTTCTTT
d_call: -; clone_size: -; j_call: TRBJ2-7; v_call: TRBV13; cdr3_aa: CASSLGGRSYEQYF; cdr3_nt: TGTGCCAGCAGCTTAGGGGGACGCTCCTACGAGCAGTACTTC
d_call: -; clone_size: few; j_call: TRBJ1-1; v_call: TRBV9; cdr3_aa: CASSVVPNTEAFF; cdr3_nt: TGTGCCAGCAGCGTAGTTCCCAACACTGAAGCTTTCTTT
d_call: -; clone_size: -; j_call: TRBJ2-7; v_call: TRBV5-1; cdr3_aa: CASRPQGSLYEQYF; cdr3_nt: TGCGCCAGCAGACCACAGGGTTCTCTCTACGAGCAGTACTTC
d_call: -; clone_size: -; j_call: TRBJ2-1; v_call: TRBV15; cdr3_aa: CATLAGTRNEQFF; cdr3_nt: TGTGCCACCTTGGCGGGGACGAGGAATGAGCAGTTCTTC
d_call: -; clone_size: -; j_call: TRBJ1-1; v_call: TRBV12-3/TRBV12-4; cdr3_aa: CASSPELEANTEAFF; cdr3_nt: TGTGCCAGCAGCCCCGAATTGGAAGCGAACACTGAAGCTTTCTTT
d_call: TRBD1; clone_size: -; j_call: TRBJ2-7; v_call: TRBV12-3/TRBV12-4; cdr3_aa: CASSFDRDYEQYF; cdr3_nt: TGTGCCAGCAGTTTCGACAGGGACTACGAGCAGTACTTC
d_call: -; clone_size: few; j_call: TRBJ2-1; v_call: TRBV20-1; cdr3_aa: CSGGPGTYNEQFF; cdr3_nt: TGCAGTGGTGGACCTGGGACCTACAATGAGCAGTTCTTC
d_call: -; clone_size: -; j_call: TRBJ1-1; v_call: TRBV20-1; cdr3_aa: CSARVPGTAGEAFF; cdr3_nt: TGCAGTGCTAGAGTCCCAGGGACCGCGGGTGAAGCTTTCTTT
d_call: -; clone_size: -; j_call: TRBJ2-1; v_call: TRBV7-9; cdr3_aa: CASSFAGRAYNEQFF; cdr3_nt: TGTGCCAGCAGCTTTGCAGGACGGGCCTACAATGAGCAGTTCTTC
d_call: -; clone_size: -; j_call: TRBJ2-3; v_call: TRBV18; cdr3_aa: CASSPGVGTDTQYF; cdr3_nt: TGTGCCAGCTCCCCGGGGGTCGGCACAGATACGCAGTATTTT
d_call: -; clone_size: -; j_call: TRBJ2-2; v_call: TRBV12-3/TRBV12-4; cdr3_aa: CASRSLPPGELFF; cdr3_nt: TGTGCCAGCAGAAGTCTTCCCCCCGGGGAGCTGTTTTTT